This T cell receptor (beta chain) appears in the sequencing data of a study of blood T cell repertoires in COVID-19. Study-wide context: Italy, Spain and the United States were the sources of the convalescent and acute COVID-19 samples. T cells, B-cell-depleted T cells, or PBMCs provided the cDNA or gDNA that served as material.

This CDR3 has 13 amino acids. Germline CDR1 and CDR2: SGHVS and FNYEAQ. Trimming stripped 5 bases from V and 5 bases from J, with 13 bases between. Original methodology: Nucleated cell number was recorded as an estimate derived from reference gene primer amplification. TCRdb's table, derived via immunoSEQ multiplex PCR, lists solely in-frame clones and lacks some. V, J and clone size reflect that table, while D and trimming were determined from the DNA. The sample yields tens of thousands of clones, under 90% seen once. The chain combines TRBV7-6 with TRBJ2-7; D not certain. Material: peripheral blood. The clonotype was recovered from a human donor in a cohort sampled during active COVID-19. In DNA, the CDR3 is TGTGCCAGCAGCCTACTACTGTGGGACGAGCAGTACTTC. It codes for CASSLLLWDEQYF.